The 32 T cell receptor beta chains in this list originate from one sample, sequenced in a study of Ad26.COV2.S vaccination and SARS-CoV-2 variants. The method was immunoSEQ multiplex PCR; TCRdb's version includes in-frame clones alone and lacks a portion of them. The data hold 410,000 or so clones, with 80% to 95% observed a single time. Indicated treatment: some 19 received Ad26.COV2.S at low or high dose, single or two shots; several received placebo; per-sample allocation not given. Sampling was performed 63 days after the first vaccine or placebo injection. The sequences come from peripheral blood, collected in a trial of Ad26.COV2.S vaccine versus placebo. These receptors were taken from a person between 18 and 65 years old who received the Ad26.COV2.S COVID-19 vaccine or a placebo.

In this sample, this clone turned up once. V usage is TRBV29-1 and J usage is TRBJ1-2; D not resolved. The V end was cut by 0 bases, the J end by 6 bases, with 11 bases between. The length of the CDR3 is 13 residues. CDR1 is SQVTM and CDR2 is ANQGSEA in the germline V gene. CDR3 sequence reads: CSVEEVSYDGYTF. The CDR3 nucleotides read TGCAGCGTTGAAGAGGTCTCCTACGATGGCTACACCTTC.

The chain has TRBV4-3 and TRBJ2-1, with a possible D match to TRBD2 (5 bases). The CDR3 is made up of 16 amino acids. The germline V gene has CDR1 LGHNA and CDR2 YSLEER. V lost 0 bases and J lost 7, with 16 bases in between. The CDR3 region is CASSQDRLRTSNEQFF. CDR3 nucleotides: TGCGCCAGCAGCCAAGATCGTCTCCGGACTTCAAATGAGCAGTTCTTC.

The rearrangement uses TRBV24-1 and TRBJ2-1; 9 positions agree with TRBD1. The CDR3 has 16 amino acids. Per the germline V gene, CDR1 is KGHDR and CDR2 is SFDVKD. V lost 0 bases to trimming and J lost 7 bases; unmatched junction nucleotides: 6. As DNA, the CDR3 is TGTGCCACCAGTGATTTGCCGGGACAGGGCAAGAATGAGCAGTTCTTC. Translation: CATSDLPGQGKNEQFF.

V is TRBV27 and J is TRBJ2-7; 9 bases match TRBD2. Germline-derived CDR1 and CDR2 are MNHEY and SMNVEV (reference sequence). The V and J ends lost 3 bases and 4 bases, in that order; junction bases with no gene match: 7. The CDR3 sequence is 15 residues long. CDR3 DNA: TGTGCCAGCAGTTTTGGGGCGGGAGGGCCTTACGAGCAGTACTTC. It specifies CASSFGAGGPYEQYF.

In this sample, this clone turned up once. The J gene is TRBJ2-1, the V gene TRBV6-2 or TRBV6-3; D is perhaps TRBD1 (6 bases). Trimming took 5 bases from V and 4 from J, leaving 18 bases between them. The germline V gene has CDR1 MNHEY and CDR2 SVGEGT. This CDR3 region has 16 residues. As DNA, the CDR3 is TGTGCCAGCAGTGTTCCGGGACAAAAACCTTACAATGAGCAGTTCTTC. Translation gives CASSVPGQKPYNEQFF.

The chain employs TRBV9 and TRBJ1-5, with D maybe TRBD1 (5 bases). This CDR3 contains 14 residues. Germline V gene lookup returns CDR1 SGDLS and CDR2 YYNGEE. V lost 3 bases, J lost 3 bases, and 10 bases lay in between. This CDR3 is CASSEGRYNQPQHF. CDR3 nucleotides: TGTGCCAGCAGCGAGGGACGGTACAATCAGCCCCAGCATTTT.

The chain uses TRBV13 and TRBJ2-7, with a tentative D call TRBD2 (5 bases). The ends were cut back, 1 base at V and 2 bases at J, with 21 bases in the middle. CDR1 and CDR2 (germline): PRHDT, FYEKMQ (reference sequence). This CDR3 comprises 18 residues. CDR3 protein: CASSLVRGSGRTTYEQYF. The DNA for the CDR3 is TGTGCCAGCAGCTTAGTACGGGGTTCCGGACGCACGACCTACGAGCAGTACTTC.

This rearrangement joins TRBV18 to TRBJ1-1; 7 bases agree with TRBD1. The length of the CDR3 is 14 residues. The junction had 7 bases not matched to a gene; V was cut back by 3 bases and J by 6 bases. Germline CDR1 is KGHSH and CDR2 is LQKENI. As DNA, the CDR3 is TGTGCCAGCTCACCCAAAGACAGGGCGGCTGAAGCTTTCTTT. It is translated as CASSPKDRAAEAFF.

In this sample, this clone turned up once. The chain links TRBV5-4 to TRBJ2-1; D may be TRBD2 (6 bases). CDR3 length: 15 amino acids. V was shortened by 3 bases and J by 5 bases, with 15 bases between the two germline ends. CDR1 is SGHNT, CDR2 YYREEE, per germline (reference sequence). The CDR3 sequence is CASSSDGRTNNEQFF. CDR3 coding DNA: TGTGCCAGCAGCTCAGACGGGAGAACAAACAATGAGCAGTTCTTC. Filled out from reference TRBV5-4 and TRBJ2-1, the complete variable domain reads ETGVTQSPTHLIKTRGQQVTLRCSSQSGHNTVSWYQQALGQGPQFIFQYYREEENGRGNFPPRFSGLQFPNYSSELNVNALELDDSALYLCASSSDGRTNNEQFFGPGTRLTVL.

The chain couples TRBV29-1 to TRBJ2-3, with 7 positions matching TRBD2. Germline trimming cut 4 bases from V and 0 bases from J; bases unmatched to any gene: 16. The CDR3 has 18 residues. Germline V lookup: CDR1 SQVTM, CDR2 ANQGSEA. CDR3 in amino acids: CSVAELAIRSWSTDTQYF. CDR3 sequence (DNA): TGCAGCGTTGCGGAACTAGCGATCCGTTCTTGGAGCACAGATACGCAGTATTTT.

The chain carries TRBV19 and TRBJ2-1; 10 bases are a match to TRBD2. The V gene end was trimmed by 7 bases and the J gene end by 5 bases; junction bases not matched to a gene: 5. The CDR3 has 14 amino acids. Looked up from germline, CDR1 is LNHDA and CDR2 is SQIVND (reference sequence). CDR3 loop: CASTSGRPHNEQFF. Written as DNA, the CDR3 is TGTGCCAGTACTAGCGGGAGACCCCACAATGAGCAGTTCTTC.

This chain's CDR3 is CASSLRQSLITEAFF. The CDR3 DNA reads TGTGCCAGCAGCCTTAGACAGTCCCTTATCACTGAAGCTTTCTTT. V and J are TRBV5-6 and TRBJ1-1; TRBD1 is a possible D gene (5 bases). The V and J ends lost 4 bases and 4 bases respectively, with 17 bases between them. The CDR3 loop spans 15 amino acids. The germline CDR1 and CDR2 sequences are SGHDT and YYEEEE. The full variable domain, rest sourced from reference TRBV5-6 and TRBJ1-1, is DAGVTQSPTHLIKTRGQQVTLRCSPKSGHDTVSWYQQALGQGPQFIFQYYEEEERQRGNFPDRFSGHQFPNYSSELNVNALLLGDSALYLCASSLRQSLITEAFFGQGTRLTVV.

In nucleotides, the CDR3 is TGTGCCAGCAGCTTGGGGGGACAGATTTACACCGGGGAGCTGTTTTTT. The encoded protein is CASSLGGQIYTGELFF. The chain carries TRBV5-5 and TRBJ2-2, with TRBD1 matching 7 bases. CDR1 SGHKS and CDR2 YYEKEE come from the germline V gene (reference sequence). J was trimmed by 3 bases and V by 0 bases; bases with no gene match: 5. The CDR3 is 16 residues long. Drawing the rest from reference TRBV5-5 and TRBJ2-2, the complete variable domain is DAGVTQSPTHLIKTRGQQVTLRCSPISGHKSVSWYQQVLGQGPQFIFQYYEKEERGRGNFPDRFSARQFPNYSSELNVNALLLGDSALYLCASSLGGQIYTGELFFGEGSRLTVL.

The chain links TRBV19 to TRBJ1-2; 9 bases line up with TRBD1. Unmatched junction bases numbered 7, after V lost 5 bases and J lost 0 bases. The CDR3 is 16 amino acids. Germline V gives CDR1 LNHDA, CDR2 SQIVND (reference sequence). CDR3 in DNA: TGTGCCAGTAGTTCCCAAAGGGACAGGGCTAACTATGGCTACACCTTC. Encoded protein: CASSSQRDRANYGYTF.

The sample holds one count of this clone. The CDR3 is CSVEAVAGNTEAFF. For the CDR3, the DNA is TGCAGCGTTGAAGCCGTCGCAGGGAACACTGAAGCTTTCTTT. The V gene is TRBV29-1, the J gene TRBJ1-1; D not resolved. V lost 1 base to trimming and J lost 1 base, with 10 bases between them. CDR3 length: 14 residues. The germline CDR1 and CDR2 sequences are SQVTM and ANQGSEA.

This chain connects TRBV20-1 to TRBJ2-1, with D unclear. The CDR3 is made up of 10 amino acids. Trimming removed 6 bases from V and 8 bases from J, with 8 bases in between. Germline lookup yields CDR1 DFQATT and CDR2 SNEGSKA (reference sequence). CDR3 in amino acids: CSASFDEQFF. In DNA form, the CDR3 reads TGCAGTGCCTCGTTCGATGAGCAGTTCTTC.

The rearrangement joins TRBV20-1 to TRBJ2-1; 7 bases map to TRBD1. Trimming at V came to 7 bases and at J to 9 bases, leaving 6 bases not matched to a gene. The CDR3 runs to 11 residues. Germline V gives CDR1 DFQATT, CDR2 SNEGSKA (reference sequence). DNA for the CDR3: TGCAGTGTCGACAGGGAAGGTGAGCAGTTCTTC. It yields the protein CSVDREGEQFF.

The chain combines TRBV4-1 with TRBJ2-1; D may be TRBD1 (6 bases). Germline V gene data show CDR1 as MGHRA and CDR2 as YSYEKL. CDR3 length: 15 residues. V lost 0 bases, J lost 4 bases, and 10 bases lay in between. CDR3 coding DNA: TGCGCCAGCAGCCAAGAATACAGGGAATACAATGAGCAGTTCTTC. This encodes CASSQEYREYNEQFF.

The CDR3 protein is CASSPNPELAGVGGVEQFF. CDR3 nucleotides: TGTGCCAGCAGCCCCAACCCGGAACTAGCGGGAGTAGGGGGGGTTGAGCAGTTCTTC. The chain is built from TRBV9 and TRBJ2-1, with 11 bases aligning to TRBD2. J was trimmed by 9 bases and V by 4 bases; bases with no gene match: 21. CDR1 and CDR2 from the germline V gene are SGDLS and YYNGEE. The CDR3 is 19 amino acids.

The V gene is TRBV6-2 or TRBV6-3, the J gene TRBJ1-4, with 7 bases that match TRBD1. J lost 3 bases, V lost 6 bases, and 7 bases had no gene match. The CDR3 totals 15 residues. Germline CDR1 MNHEY, CDR2 SVGEGT. CDR3 in DNA: TGTGCCAGCAGCGACAGGGAGGCGGCTAATGAAAAACTGTTTTTT. It encodes CASSDREAANEKLFF.

The chain links TRBV7-6 to TRBJ2-3; TRBD2 matches 12 bases. The CDR3 totals 18 residues. Germline V gives CDR1 SGHVS, CDR2 FNYEAQ. Unmatched junction bases numbered 5, after V lost 1 base and J lost 0 bases. The CDR3 DNA is TGTGCCAGCAGCTTAGTTGGTCTAGCGGGAGGGAGCACAGATACGCAGTATTTT. Amino acid sequence: CASSLVGLAGGSTDTQYF.

J is TRBJ2-4 and V is TRBV7-9; no reliable D call. CDR3 size: 12 residues. V lost 5 bases and J 7 bases, leaving 9 bases between the germline ends. The germline gives CDR1 SEHNR, CDR2 FQNEAQ (reference sequence). The CDR3 spells CASSHGVNIQYF. As DNA, the CDR3 is TGTGCCAGCAGCCACGGAGTGAACATTCAGTACTTC.

The genes are TRBV27 and TRBJ1-6, with 9 positions matching TRBD1. The CDR3 is 17 residues long. The germline V gene encodes CDR1 MNHEY and CDR2 SMNVEV (reference sequence). The V gene end was trimmed by 5 bases and the J gene end by 4 bases; junction bases not matched to a gene: 9. The CDR3 is CASSIEQGAGYNSPLHF. The CDR3 bases are TGTGCCAGCAGTATTGAACAGGGGGCCGGGTATAATTCACCCCTCCACTTT.

V and J are TRBV29-1 and TRBJ2-1, with TRBD1 matching 12 bases. CDR1 is SQVTM, CDR2 ANQGSEA, per germline. V gave up 8 bases and J gave up 9 bases; unmatched junction bases: 11. This CDR3 contains 14 residues. The CDR3 is CSCRGDRGPVEQFF. The DNA of the CDR3 is TGCAGCTGTCGGGGGGACAGGGGGCCCGTTGAGCAGTTCTTC.

The J gene is TRBJ2-7, the V gene TRBV4-1; the D gene is possibly TRBD1 (6 bases). The CDR3 is 14 amino acids. In germline, CDR1 is MGHRA, CDR2 YSYEKL. The V and J ends lost 0 bases and 2 bases respectively, with 8 bases between them. CDR3 amino acids: CASSQDRGTYEQYF. In DNA, the CDR3 is TGCGCCAGCAGCCAAGACAGGGGCACCTACGAGCAGTACTTC.

The chain joins TRBV7-8 to TRBJ2-5, with D uncertain. Trimming left V 2 bases short and J 5 bases short, with 9 bases between. This CDR3 region has 13 residues. Germline CDR1 reads SGHVS; CDR2 reads FQNEAQ. For the CDR3, the DNA is TGTGCCAGCAGCTTATTCCGTGGGGAGACCCAGTACTTC. Its translation: CASSLFRGETQYF.

This clone was recorded once. This chain uses TRBV7-2 with TRBJ2-5; 10 nucleotides align to TRBD1. The germline V gene encodes CDR1 SGHTA and CDR2 FQGNSA. V dropped 6 bases and J dropped 4; count of bases not matched to a gene: 14. CDR3 size: 17 residues. The CDR3 reads CASSFKGQGMGLETQYF. The CDR3 nucleotides read TGTGCCAGCAGTTTCAAGGGACAGGGGATGGGTCTAGAGACCCAGTACTTC.

The chain uses TRBV4-1 and TRBJ1-1; D unresolved. CDR3 length equals 15 residues. Germline loops: CDR1 MGHRA, CDR2 YSYEKL. Trimming cost V 1 base and J 0 bases, with 9 bases left between them. The chain's CDR3 is CASSQVMGMNTEAFF. For the CDR3, the DNA is TGCGCCAGCAGCCAAGTTATGGGTATGAACACTGAAGCTTTCTTT.

The rearrangement uses TRBV19 and TRBJ2-2; D is perhaps TRBD2 (6 bases). V lost 5 bases and J 4 bases, leaving 20 bases between the germline ends. The CDR3 is 17 amino acids. Germline V CDR1 and CDR2: LNHDA, SQIVND (reference sequence). This CDR3 reads CASSPRGREISTGELFF. CDR3 bases: TGTGCCAGTAGTCCCCGGGGACGGGAGATAAGCACCGGGGAGCTGTTTTTT.

The chain combines TRBV21-1 with TRBJ2-1; TRBD2 reflects the table's D call only, with no check against the DNA. TRBV21-1 is shown as a pseudogene. The CDR3 covers 16 residues. For the CDR3, the DNA is TGTGCCAGCAGCAAAGTGGGACTAGCGGGAGGAGCTGAGCAGTTCTTC. Amino acids: CASSKVGLAGGAEQFF.

This rearrangement joins TRBV19 to TRBJ2-5; the match to TRBD1 covers 11 bases. The CDR3 length is 14 residues. The germline CDR1 and CDR2 sequences are LNHDA and SQIVND (reference sequence). V was pared by 5 bases and J by 6 bases, with 5 bases of the junction left unmatched. The CDR3 spells CASSPGTGGKTQYF. The CDR3 bases are TGTGCCAGTAGTCCCGGGACAGGGGGGAAGACCCAGTACTTC.

This chain links TRBV7-6 with TRBJ2-1, with 12 bases matching TRBD2. Germline-derived CDR1 and CDR2 are SGHVS and FNYEAQ. The CDR3 sequence is 16 residues long. J was trimmed by 4 bases and V by 4 bases; bases with no gene match: 5. The CDR3 region is CASSWEGLAGYNEQFF. The CDR3 DNA is TGTGCCAGCAGCTGGGAAGGACTAGCGGGATACAATGAGCAGTTCTTC.